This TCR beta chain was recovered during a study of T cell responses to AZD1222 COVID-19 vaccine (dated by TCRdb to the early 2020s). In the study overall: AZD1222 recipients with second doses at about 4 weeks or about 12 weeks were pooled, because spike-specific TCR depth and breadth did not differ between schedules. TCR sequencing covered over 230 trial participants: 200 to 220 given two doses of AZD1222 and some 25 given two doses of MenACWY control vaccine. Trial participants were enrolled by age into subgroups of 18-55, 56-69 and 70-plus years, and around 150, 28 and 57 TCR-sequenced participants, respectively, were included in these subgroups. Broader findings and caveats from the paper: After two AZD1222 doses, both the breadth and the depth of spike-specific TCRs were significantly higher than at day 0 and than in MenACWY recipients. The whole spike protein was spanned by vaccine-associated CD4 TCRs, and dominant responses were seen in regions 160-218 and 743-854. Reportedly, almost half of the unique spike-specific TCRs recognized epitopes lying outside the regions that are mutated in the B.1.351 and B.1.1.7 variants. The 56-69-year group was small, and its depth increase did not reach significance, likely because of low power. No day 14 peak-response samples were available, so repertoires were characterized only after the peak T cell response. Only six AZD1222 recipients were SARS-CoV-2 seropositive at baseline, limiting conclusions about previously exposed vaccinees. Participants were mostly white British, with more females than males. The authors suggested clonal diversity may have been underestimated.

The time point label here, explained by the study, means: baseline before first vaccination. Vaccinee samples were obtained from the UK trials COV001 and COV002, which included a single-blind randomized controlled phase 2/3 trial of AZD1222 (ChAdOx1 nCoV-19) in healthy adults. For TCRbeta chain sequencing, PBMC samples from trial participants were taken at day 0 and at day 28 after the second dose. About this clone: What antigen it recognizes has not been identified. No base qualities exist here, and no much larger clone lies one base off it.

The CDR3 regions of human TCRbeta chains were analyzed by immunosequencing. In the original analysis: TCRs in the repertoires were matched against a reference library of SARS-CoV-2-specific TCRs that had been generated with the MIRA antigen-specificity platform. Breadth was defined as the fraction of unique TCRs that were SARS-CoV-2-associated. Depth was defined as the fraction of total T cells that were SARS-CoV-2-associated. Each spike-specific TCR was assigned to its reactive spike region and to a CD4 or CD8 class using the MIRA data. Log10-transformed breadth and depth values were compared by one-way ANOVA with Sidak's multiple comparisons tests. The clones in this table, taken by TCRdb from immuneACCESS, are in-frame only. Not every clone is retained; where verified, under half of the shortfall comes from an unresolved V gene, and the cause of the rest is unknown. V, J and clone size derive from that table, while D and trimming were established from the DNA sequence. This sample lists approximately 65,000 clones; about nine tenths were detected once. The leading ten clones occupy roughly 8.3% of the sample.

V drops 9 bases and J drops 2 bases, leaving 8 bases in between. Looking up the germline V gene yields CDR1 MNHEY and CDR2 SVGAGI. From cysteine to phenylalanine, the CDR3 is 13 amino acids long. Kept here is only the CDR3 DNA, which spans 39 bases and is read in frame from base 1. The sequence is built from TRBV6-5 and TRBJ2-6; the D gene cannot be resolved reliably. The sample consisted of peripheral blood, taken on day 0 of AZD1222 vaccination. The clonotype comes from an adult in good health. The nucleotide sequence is TGTGCCAGTAGTCCCCCTGGGGCCAACGTCCTGACTTTC. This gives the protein CASSPPGANVLTF.